This is a list of T cell receptor beta chains from one sample in a study of blood T cell repertoires in COVID-19. The method was immunoSEQ multiplex PCR; TCRdb's version includes in-frame clones alone and lacks a portion of them. The sample consists of about 240,000 clones, 70% to 85% of them appearing once. The sequenced sample consisted of peripheral blood. The source of these receptors is a woman older than 75 with acute or convalescent COVID-19. Each CDR3 is given with its conserved first and last residue. The order of the fields is J gene, D gene, V gene, clone size, CDR3 DNA, CDR3 protein. The D gene is left open where the match is weak. Rows give clone size only sometimes, using once, few, many, or a class for an expanded clone.

>TRBJ2-5|NA|TRBV5-1|NA
TGCGCCAGCAGCTTCGGTGACAGCCAAGAGACCCAGTACTTC
CASSFGDSQETQYF
>TRBJ2-1|TRBD1|TRBV2|NA
TGTGCCAGCAGTCAACGATTAGGGGGCCCCAATGAGCAGTTCTTC
CASSQRLGGPNEQFF
>TRBJ1-2|TRBD1|TRBV7-9|NA
TGTGCCAGCACTCAGCAGGGGGCCGATGGCTACACCTTC
CASTQQGADGYTF
>TRBJ1-6|TRBD1|TRBV6-4|NA
TGTGCCAGCAGTCGGGACAGGTCCTCACCCCTCCACTTT
CASSRDRSSPLHF
>TRBJ2-7|TRBD1|TRBV5-5|NA
TGTGCCAGCAGCTTGGTGGGACAGGCCTCCTACGAGCAGTACTTC
CASSLVGQASYEQYF
>TRBJ2-5|NA|TRBV11-2|NA
TGTGCCAGCAGCCAAGGCGGGGTAGCTGGAGAGACCCAGTACTTC
CASSQGGVAGETQYF
>TRBJ1-6|TRBD1|TRBV28|few
TGTGCCAGCAGTTGGGACAGAAATAGGAATAATTCACCCCTCCACTTT
CASSWDRNRNNSPLHF
>TRBJ2-1|NA|TRBV28|few
TGTGCCAGCAGTTCCCCCCCGGACACCTACAATGAGCAGTTCTTC
CASSSPPDTYNEQFF
>TRBJ2-1|NA|TRBV9|NA
TGTGCCAGCAGCGTAGTAGACAGAGCTTACAATGAGCAGTTCTTC
CASSVVDRAYNEQFF
>TRBJ2-1|NA|TRBV7-6|NA
TGTGCCAGCAGCTTAGGCAGGGGTGAGCAGTTCTTC
CASSLGRGEQFF
>TRBJ2-7|TRBD2|TRBV28|NA
TGTGCCAGCAGTTCAAGCGGGGGACCCTACGAGCAGTACTTC
CASSSSGGPYEQYF
>TRBJ1-5|TRBD1|TRBV18|NA
TGTGCCAGCTCACCGTCTGGGACAGGGAGCCAACAGCCCCAGCATTTT
CASSPSGTGSQQPQHF
>TRBJ1-1|NA|TRBV19|NA
TGTGCCAGTAGTATAAAACAGGCCCTCGGTGGGACTGAAGCTTTCTTT
CASSIKQALGGTEAFF
>TRBJ1-5|NA|TRBV19|NA
TGTGCCAGTAGTATAAGAGGCAATCAGCCCCAGCATTTT
CASSIRGNQPQHF
>TRBJ1-1|NA|TRBV28|NA
TGTGCCAGCAGTCTACGGACAGAAATCATGAACACTGAAGCTTTCTTT
CASSLRTEIMNTEAFF